What follows describes a single T cell receptor beta chain. This specimen belongs to a study of blood T cell repertoires in COVID-19. On the study more broadly: COVID-19 samples from acute and convalescent phases originated in the United States, Italy and Spain. PBMCs, B-cell-depleted T cells, or T cells were the source of the cDNA or gDNA that made up the material.

Patients from Seattle were sampled longitudinally, starting during active infection. Source study methods: Amplification of reference gene primers was used by the study to estimate nucleated cell counts. Sequenced by immunoSEQ multiplex PCR; TCRdb stores in-frame clones only, minus some. From that table come the V and J calls and clone size; the DNA was used to work out D and trimming. The sample has about 12,000 clones, more than 65% seen once. Sequenced: peripheral blood. This clonotype was sampled from a man aged 60 to 69 with COVID-19, enrolled during active disease.

CDR3 nucleotide sequence: TGTGCCAGCAGCCCCAGGGAGGGCAATCAGCCCCAGCATTTT. It yields the protein CASSPREGNQPQHF. J is TRBJ1-5 and V is TRBV7-9; D may be TRBD1 (5 bases). This CDR3 contains 14 residues. Germline V CDR1 and CDR2: SEHNR, FQNEAQ (reference sequence). V lost 5 bases, J lost 2 bases, and 10 bases lay in between.